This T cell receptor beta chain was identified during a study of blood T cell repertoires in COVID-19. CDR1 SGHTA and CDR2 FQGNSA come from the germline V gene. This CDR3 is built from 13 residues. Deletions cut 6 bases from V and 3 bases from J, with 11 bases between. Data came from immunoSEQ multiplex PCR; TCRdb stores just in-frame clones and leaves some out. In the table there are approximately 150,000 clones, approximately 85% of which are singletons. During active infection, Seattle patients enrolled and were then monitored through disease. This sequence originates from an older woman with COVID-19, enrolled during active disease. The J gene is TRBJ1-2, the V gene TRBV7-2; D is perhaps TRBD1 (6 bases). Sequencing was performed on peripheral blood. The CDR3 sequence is CASRGRTDYGYTF. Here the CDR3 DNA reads TGTGCCAGCAGGGGACGGACAGACTATGGCTACACCTTC.